A selection of T cell receptor beta chains follows, all from one sample in a study of cytomegalovirus exposure and HLA in healthy donors. TCRdb's table, derived via immunoSEQ multiplex PCR, lists solely in-frame clones and lacks some. The sample has about 180,000 clones, roughly 80% seen once. Sequenced: PBMCs. The receptors derive from a man aged 40-50 years in good health and CMV-seronegative. CDR3s include the opening cysteine and the closing phenylalanine or tryptophan. The D gene is left open where the match is weak. Clone size is given for some rows only: seen once, a few or many times, or a class if the clone is expanded.

>.|TRBJ2-7|TRBV12-5|.
CASGEGQPHSYEQYF
TGTGCTAGTGGGGAAGGACAGCCACATTCCTACGAGCAGTACTTC
>.|TRBJ2-7|TRBV7-2|.
CASSLAHGGYEQYF
TGTGCCAGCAGCTTAGCGCACGGGGGTTACGAGCAGTACTTC
>.|TRBJ1-2|TRBV9|.
CASSVQGTYGYTF
TGTGCCAGCAGCGTACAGGGAACCTATGGCTACACCTTC
>TRBD2|TRBJ2-7|TRBV4-1|.
CASSQDLASGSSYEQYF
TGCGCCAGCAGCCAAGATTTAGCTAGCGGGAGCTCCTACGAGCAGTACTTC
>TRBD2|TRBJ2-5|TRBV2|few
CASSGGSGGAGETQYF
TGTGCCAGCAGTGGGGGAAGCGGGGGGGCGGGAGAGACCCAGTACTTC
>TRBD1|TRBJ2-7|TRBV18|.
CASSPRQGVGEQYF
TGTGCCAGCTCACCACGACAGGGGGTAGGCGAGCAGTACTTC
>TRBD1|TRBJ2-7|TRBV5-4|.
CASSLFGTVSYEQYF
TGTGCCAGCAGCTTGTTTGGGACAGTCTCCTACGAGCAGTACTTC
>TRBD1|TRBJ1-1|TRBV29-1|.
CSTGQGNTEAFF
TGCAGCACGGGACAGGGGAACACTGAAGCTTTCTTT
>TRBD2|TRBJ2-5|TRBV5-1|few
CASSPPGTSGSQETQYF
TGCGCCAGCAGTCCTCCCGGGACTAGCGGGAGTCAAGAGACCCAGTACTTC
>.|TRBJ2-7|TRBV28|.
CASSFGQTEPTYEQYF
TGTGCCAGCAGTTTCGGACAGACCGAACCTACCTACGAGCAGTACTTC
>TRBD2|TRBJ2-2|TRBV7-2|few
CASRGLAGLTGELFF
TGTGCCAGCAGGGGTCTAGCGGGACTCACCGGGGAGCTGTTTTTT
>TRBD1|TRBJ1-1|TRBV6-5|.
CASSYIGQGNTEAFF
TGTGCCAGCAGTTACATAGGACAGGGGAACACTGAAGCTTTCTTT
>.|TRBJ1-3|TRBV27|.
CASGVAGVGHTIYF
TGTGCCAGCGGGGTAGCGGGGGTTGGTCACACCATATATTTT
>TRBD2|TRBJ2-2|TRBV4-3|few
CASSQGWAGGLGGELFF
TGCGCCAGCAGCCAGGGTTGGGCGGGGGGGCTAGGCGGGGAGCTGTTTTTT
>.|TRBJ1-1|TRBV28|.
CASRGRGNTEAFF
TGTGCCAGCCGGGGTCGCGGAAACACTGAAGCTTTCTTT
>.|TRBJ1-2|TRBV19|.
CASSTGHHYGYTF
TGTGCCAGTAGTACGGGACACCACTATGGCTACACCTTC
>.|TRBJ1-1|TRBV5-4|.
CASREYGGWDTEAFF
TGTGCCAGCAGGGAGTATGGGGGGTGGGACACTGAAGCTTTCTTT
>.|TRBJ1-2|TRBV28|.
CASTPGRGVSYGYTF
TGTGCCAGCACCCCCGGGAGGGGTGTTTCCTATGGCTACACCTTC
>.|TRBJ2-2|TRBV7-2|.
CASRPTRAGTGELFF
TGTGCCAGCCGACCTACGCGGGCGGGGACCGGGGAGCTGTTTTTT
>.|TRBJ1-2|TRBV2|once
CASTGSSPNYGYTF
TGTGCCAGTACAGGGTCTTCTCCTAACTATGGCTACACCTTC
>.|TRBJ1-5|TRBV5-6|.
CASSLGDFNQPQHF
TGTGCCAGCAGCTTGGGGGACTTTAATCAGCCCCAGCATTTT
>.|TRBJ2-2|TRBV18|.
CASSPGQTIGELFF
TGTGCCAGCTCACCAGGACAGACGATCGGGGAGCTGTTTTTT
>TRBD2|TRBJ2-1|TRBV6-5|.
CASSFSGGVYNEQFF
TGTGCCAGCAGTTTTAGCGGGGGGGTATACAATGAGCAGTTCTTC
>TRBD2|TRBJ2-3|TRBV5-1|.
CASSLAAKLAGGPSYPTDTQYF
TGCGCCAGCAGCTTGGCAGCCAAACTAGCGGGGGGCCCGTCTTACCCCACAGATACGCAGTATTTT
>.|TRBJ2-2|TRBV7-2|.
CASSRAGAPGELFF
TGTGCCAGCAGCCGGGCGGGGGCACCCGGGGAGCTGTTTTTT
>.|TRBJ1-1|TRBV2|few
CASSTQMNTEAFF
TGTGCCAGCAGCACGCAGATGAACACTGAAGCTTTCTTT
>.|TRBJ2-3|TRBV15|.
CATSRALEDTQYF
TGTGCCACCAGCAGAGCACTAGAAGATACGCAGTATTTT
>.|TRBJ2-1|TRBV11-3|.
CASSLEGSGYNEQFF
TGTGCCAGCAGCTTAGAGGGTAGCGGTTACAATGAGCAGTTCTTC
>TRBD2|TRBJ2-7|TRBV18|.
CASSPSGTSGGYEQYF
TGTGCCAGCTCACCGTCCGGGACTAGCGGGGGGTACGAGCAGTACTTC
>TRBD2|TRBJ2-2|TRBV19|.
CASRQVAGDYLNTGELFF
TGTGCCAGTAGGCAAGTAGCGGGAGATTACCTGAACACCGGGGAGCTGTTTTTT
>TRBD1|TRBJ1-5|TRBV19|.
CASRGTGGGNQPQHF
TGTGCCAGTAGGGGGACAGGGGGGGGCAATCAGCCCCAGCATTTT
>TRBD1|TRBJ1-3|TRBV28|.
CASSAGGASGNTIYF
TGTGCCAGCAGTGCAGGGGGCGCGTCTGGAAACACCATATATTTT
>TRBD2|TRBJ2-3|TRBV7-3|.
CASSATSGGARDTQYF
TGTGCCAGCAGCGCCACTAGCGGGGGGGCCAGAGATACGCAGTATTTT
>.|TRBJ2-7|TRBV5-1|.
CASSLQGFYEQYF
TGCGCCAGCAGCTTGCAGGGGTTCTACGAGCAGTACTTC
>.|TRBJ1-3|TRBV4-3|.
CASSQDIARGNTIYF
TGCGCCAGCAGCCAAGATATAGCTCGCGGAAACACCATATATTTT
>.|TRBJ1-1|TRBV5-6|once
CASSPAFRQNTEAFF
TGTGCCAGCAGCCCGGCCTTCAGACAGAACACTGAAGCTTTCTTT
>.|TRBJ1-4|TRBV7-9|few
CASSGGFREANEKLFF
TGTGCCAGCAGCGGGGGGTTCAGGGAAGCTAATGAAAAACTGTTTTTT
>.|TRBJ1-1|TRBV6-4|few
CASAVQGNTEAFF
TGTGCCAGCGCCGTACAGGGAAACACTGAAGCTTTCTTT
>.|TRBJ2-1|TRBV6-5|once
CASSQNLGDEQFF
TGTGCCAGCAGTCAGAACCTAGGGGATGAGCAGTTCTTC
>TRBD1|TRBJ2-7|TRBV18|.
CASSPQGVEQYF
TGTGCCAGCTCACCCCAGGGGGTAGAGCAGTACTTC
>.|TRBJ1-1|TRBV7-3|.
CASSPRGGHLEAFF
TGTGCCAGCAGCCCAAGGGGCGGTCACCTCGAAGCTTTCTTT
>TRBD1|TRBJ2-7|TRBV9|few
CASSLTGQGLSEQYF
TGTGCCAGCAGCCTAACGGGACAGGGTCTTTCCGAGCAGTACTTC
>.|TRBJ1-4|TRBV28|.
CASSLREDAKLFF
TGTGCCAGCAGTTTACGGGAGGACGCAAAACTGTTTTTT
>.|TRBJ2-5|TRBV7-3|once
CASSLKGRYQETQYF
TGTGCCAGCAGCTTAAAAGGGAGATACCAAGAGACCCAGTACTTC
>.|TRBJ2-3|TRBV19|.
CASSQQASTDTQYF
TGTGCCAGTAGCCAGCAGGCTAGCACAGATACGCAGTATTTT
>TRBD1|TRBJ1-2|TRBV23-1|few
CASLYRDRVLANYGYTF
TGCGCCAGCCTTTACCGGGACAGGGTCCTCGCTAACTATGGCTACACCTTC
>TRBD1|TRBJ2-7|TRBV28|.
CASSSGQAYSYEQYF
TGTGCCAGCAGTTCGGGACAGGCATACTCCTACGAGCAGTACTTC
>.|TRBJ1-4|TRBV30|few
CAWSGGLNEKLFF
TGTGCCTGGAGTGGGGGGCTTAATGAAAAACTGTTTTTT
>.|TRBJ1-5|TRBV7-2|.
CASSLVARTTNQPQHF
TGTGCCAGCAGCTTAGTGGCCAGGACAACCAATCAGCCCCAGCATTTT
>TRBD1|TRBJ2-5|TRBV7-8|.
CASSSRQGVQETQYF
TGTGCCAGCAGCTCCCGACAGGGGGTACAAGAGACCCAGTACTTC
>.|TRBJ1-2|TRBV7-8|.
CASSPERADYGYTF
TGTGCCAGCAGCCCCGAGAGGGCTGACTATGGCTACACCTTC